The clone carrying this T cell receptor beta chain was observed once. As for treatment: 15 to 20 received Ad26.COV2.S at low or high dose, single or two shots; 5 received placebo; per-sample allocation not given. Sampling was done on day 63 after the first vaccine or placebo injection. This specimen belongs to a study of Ad26.COV2.S vaccination and SARS-CoV-2 variants. Turning to the study itself: Ad26.COV2.S given intramuscularly, once or twice 56 days apart.

Clones were read by immunoSEQ multiplex PCR, and TCRdb kept only the in-frame ones, dropping some. The table lists fewer than 500,000 clones, 75% to 95% of them singletons. CDR1 is MNHEY, CDR2 SVGAGI, per germline. Trimming took off 5 bases at V and 3 bases at J, with 11 bases between the two ends. The CDR3 is 13 residues long. This material consisted of peripheral blood, taken in a trial of Ad26.COV2.S vaccine versus placebo. This receptor was obtained from a person aged 18-60 years who received the Ad26.COV2.S COVID-19 vaccine or a placebo. The chain carries TRBV6-5 and TRBJ2-7, with a tentative D call TRBD2 (7 bases). The CDR3: CASSRGAIYEQYF. CDR3 sequence (DNA): TGTGCCAGCAGTCGGGGGGCGATCTACGAGCAGTACTTC.